The 20 T cell receptor beta chains in this list originate from one sample, sequenced in a study of T cells in Graves' hyperthyroidism and ophthalmopathy. The CDR3 regions of TCR beta were amplified from RNA transcripts. An initial round of RT-PCR targeting the TCR CDR3 relied on the HTBI primer set. In TCRdb, the multiplex PCR reads were re-called with MiXCR into one record per CDR3 protein. The repertoire includes 550,000 to 600,000 distinct CDR3 sequences, approximately 44% of them detected once, and under 20% sits in the top ten. The sample was peripheral blood or thyroid tissue (not recorded which). Receptors were obtained from an adult woman with Graves' disease, either hyperthyroidism or ophthalmopathy (not recorded which).

Concerning this clonotype itself: One end of the junction fails to match germline, which may point to a read error. This chain joins TRBV7-3 and TRBJ2-7; no definite D call. Per the germline V gene, CDR1 is SGHTA and CDR2 is FQGTGA. CDR3 length: 12 residues. CDR3 sequence: CASSPGFGEHYF. As DNA, the CDR3 is TGTGCCAGCAGTCCCGGTTTTGGCGAGCATTACTTC.

The table lists this clonotype with a count of one. The chain has TRBV7-9 and TRBJ2-7; unclear D gene. There are 14 residues in the CDR3. The germline V gene encodes CDR1 SEHNR and CDR2 FQNEAQ (reference sequence). Trimming cost V 5 bases and J 0 bases, with 11 bases left between them. In DNA, the CDR3 is TGTGCCAGCAGCCCCAATCCCTACTCCTACGAGCAGTACTTC. It is translated as CASSPNPYSYEQYF.

This clonotype appeared many times. The rearrangement uses TRBV12-3 or TRBV12-4 and TRBJ1-6; 8 bases line up with TRBD1. The J segment lost 9 bases and the V segment lost 5 bases, leaving 3 bases of the junction unmatched. This CDR3 has 13 amino acids. For the CDR3, the DNA is TGTGCCAGCAGTCGACAGGGGAGTTCACCCCTCCACTTT. Amino acids: CASSRQGSSPLHF.

The gene calls are TRBV24-1 and TRBJ2-3, with D hard to call. Per germline, CDR1 KGHDR and CDR2 SFDVKD. V was pared by 0 bases and J by 3 bases, with 12 bases between. This CDR3 contains 16 residues. The DNA for the CDR3 is TGTGCCACCAGTGATTTGGCGAGAGACGGAACAGATACGCAGTATTTT. It is translated as CATSDLARDGTDTQYF.

This clonotype was recorded at least ten times. The chain carries TRBV19 and TRBJ2-7; TRBD1 matches 9 bases. Per germline, CDR1 LNHDA and CDR2 SQIVND (reference sequence). V lost 6 bases and J lost 3; bases outside the gene matches: 9. The CDR3 extends over 15 amino acids. The CDR3 loop is CASSLTGTGNYEQYF. CDR3 sequence (DNA): TGTGCCAGTAGCCTTACCGGGACAGGGAACTACGAGCAGTACTTC.

This clonotype was counted ten times or more. The chain links TRBV9 to TRBJ1-4, with D perhaps TRBD1 (5 bases). CDR1 is SGDLS and CDR2 is YYNGEE in the germline V gene. Deletions cut 0 bases from V and 13 bases from J, with 19 bases between. The CDR3 loop spans 15 amino acids. Written as DNA, the CDR3 is TGTGCCAGCAGCGTAGAGAAGGGACCGCGTCTGGGACTGTTTTTT. This translates into CASSVEKGPRLGLFF.

In its sample, this clonotype was seen many times. CDR3 amino acids: CASRERGRPDGGYTF. As DNA, the CDR3 is TGTGCCAGCAGAGAAAGGGGGCGGCCGGACGGGGGCTACACCTTC. This sequence joins TRBV2 and TRBJ1-2, with 7 bases aligning to TRBD1. Germline values: CDR1 SNHLY, CDR2 FYNNEI. The CDR3 length is 15 residues. The ends lost 6 bases at V and 8 bases at J; junction bases unmatched: 15.

Ten or more counts support this clonotype. This CDR3 reads CASSQSSNTEAFF. The CDR3, as DNA: TGCGCCAGCAGCCAATCCTCCAACACTGAAGCTTTCTTT. The chain uses TRBV4-1 and TRBJ1-1; no reliable D call. CDR1 MGHRA and CDR2 YSYEKL come from the germline V gene. The CDR3 has 13 amino acids. V dropped 2 bases and J dropped 2 bases, with 6 bases sitting between them.

The CDR3, as DNA: TGCGCCAGCAGCCCTACTTCCCTTGGACAGGGGGGGGACATTCAGTACTTC. As protein: CASSPTSLGQGGDIQYF. The chain couples TRBV5-1 to TRBJ2-4, with TRBD1 matching over 10 bases. The CDR3 is 17 residues long. CDR1 and CDR2 from the germline V gene are SGHRS and YFSETQ. The V and J ends lost 4 bases and 8 bases, in that order; junction bases with no gene match: 15.

This clonotype has ten or more counts. At one end the junction does not follow the germline gene, possibly because of a read error. The chain carries TRBV5-1 and TRBJ1-1, with 8 positions matching TRBD1. This CDR3 is 14 amino acids long. Germline V gives CDR1 SGHRS, CDR2 YFSETQ. CDR3 loop: CASSPGQVNTEAFF. As DNA, the CDR3 is TGTGCCAGCAGCCCGGGACAGGTGAACACTGAAGCTTTCTTT.

J is TRBJ1-2 and V is TRBV20-1; 7 nucleotides align to TRBD1. V dropped 6 bases and J dropped 4; count of bases not matched to a gene: 11. Germline CDR1 DFQATT, CDR2 SNEGSKA (reference sequence). The CDR3 has 14 amino acids. The DNA for the CDR3 is TGCAGTGCCACCGAAGGGGGCGCGGGCTATGGCTACACCTTC. Translation: CSATEGGAGYGYTF.

This clonotype was counted at least ten times. The rearrangement links TRBV29-1 to TRBJ1-3; D not resolved. Germline V gene sequence: CDR1 SQVTM, CDR2 ANQGSEA. The V end lost 6 bases, the J end lost 0 bases, and 15 bases lay between the germline ends. This CDR3 has 15 residues. CDR3 bases: TGCAGCGTCATACAAGACGGCTACTCTGGAAACACCATATATTTT. It is translated as CSVIQDGYSGNTIYF.

This clonotype was seen ten or more times. This chain's CDR3 is CAISLAPNYEQYF. CDR3 sequence (DNA): TGTGCCATCAGTTTAGCGCCCAACTACGAGCAGTACTTC. This chain links TRBV10-3 with TRBJ2-7; D might be TRBD2 (5 bases). CDR3 length equals 13 residues. V shed 5 bases and J shed 3 bases, with 11 bases lying between them. CDR1 is ENHRY, CDR2 SYGVKD, per germline.

This clonotype was recorded a few times. The chain links TRBV5-1 to TRBJ1-1; D is ambiguous. CDR1 SGHRS and CDR2 YFSETQ come from the germline V gene. The V gene lost 5 bases and the J gene lost 4 bases, with 18 bases spanning the gap. The CDR3 has 15 residues. CDR3 bases: TGCGCCAGCAGGAGGACGGATAACCTAGCCACTGAAGCTTTCTTT. Encoded protein: CASRRTDNLATEAFF.

J is TRBJ2-5 and V is TRBV30; D possibly uses TRBD1 or TRBD2 (5 bases each). Trimming pared 3 bases from V and 8 bases from J, leaving 16 bases between. The germline CDR1 and CDR2 sequences are GTSNPN and SVGIG (reference sequence). There are 13 residues in the CDR3. CDR3 DNA: TGTGCCTGGAGCAGGGACGCTACATCTACCCAGTACTTC. It is translated as CAWSRDATSTQYF.

This clonotype was counted many times. This chain links TRBV6-5 with TRBJ2-5; D remains ambiguous. Trimming stripped 4 bases from V and 5 bases from J, with 8 bases between. CDR1 and CDR2 from the germline V gene are MNHEY and SVGAGI. This CDR3 has 12 amino acids. The CDR3 reads CASSWARETQYF. The CDR3 DNA is TGTGCCAGCAGTTGGGCAAGGGAGACCCAGTACTTC.

This clonotype was seen at least ten times. In DNA form, the CDR3 reads TGTGCCAGCAGCCGTCGGACAGGGGAATACGAGCAGTACTTC. Translated: CASSRRTGEYEQYF. The chain combines TRBV7-2 with TRBJ2-7, with 9 bases fitting TRBD1. Germline loops: CDR1 SGHTA, CDR2 FQGNSA. J lost 4 bases, V lost 5 bases, and 6 bases had no gene match. The CDR3 runs 14 residues.

Comment on this clonotype: It may be a read error: a sequence one base away is much more abundant. The chain joins TRBV20-1 to TRBJ1-5, with D perhaps matching TRBD1 (5 bases). Germline V lookup: CDR1 DFQATT, CDR2 SNEGSKA (reference sequence). This CDR3 has 16 residues. The CDR3 protein is CSARDWGDPGNQSQHF. In DNA form, the CDR3 reads TGCAGTGCTAGAGATTGGGGGGACCCGGGGAATCAGTCCCAGCATTTT.

At least ten counts were recorded for this clonotype. The CDR3 DNA reads as TGCAGTGCTAGCGTCGGGAGGGCCTCGGTGCAGTACTTC. Protein: CSASVGRASVQYF. The chain carries TRBV20-1 and TRBJ2-7, with 8 positions matching TRBD2. J was trimmed by 9 bases and V by 3 bases; bases with no gene match: 10. Per germline, CDR1 DFQATT and CDR2 SNEGSKA (reference sequence). There are 13 residues in the CDR3.

This clonotype appeared many times. V is TRBV12-3 or TRBV12-4 and J is TRBJ1-1, with 8 bases fitting TRBD1. Trimming at V came to 0 bases and at J to 1 base, leaving 4 bases not matched to a gene. The CDR3 has 16 amino acids. CDR3 sequence reads: CASSLAGTGPNTEAFF. CDR3 sequence (DNA): TGTGCCAGCAGTTTAGCGGGGACAGGCCCGAACACTGAAGCTTTCTTT.